These T cell receptor beta chains were read from a single sample in a study of blood T cell repertoires in COVID-19. Here immunoSEQ multiplex PCR was the method, and the copy in TCRdb shows in-frame clones only, minus some. The sample contains roughly 500,000 clones, 70% to 90% of which appear only once. Sequencing was done on a sample of peripheral blood. The receptors here all came from a human donor in a cohort sampled during active COVID-19. Both conserved end residues are part of each CDR3. D genes are given only for firm matches. Size is omitted from some rows. Given values are once, few, many or a class for expanded clones.

V	size	J	D	CDR3	DNA
TRBV4-1	.	TRBJ1-2	TRBD1	CASSQEGQAVYGYTF	TGCGCCAGCAGCCAAGAGGGACAGGCGGTTTATGGCTACACCTTC
TRBV19	.	TRBJ1-4	.	CASRKGQTFNEKLFF	TGTGCCAGTCGGAAGGGGCAGACTTTTAATGAAAAACTGTTTTTT
TRBV27	few	TRBJ1-5	TRBD1	CASSKAGTGERPQHF	TGTGCCAGCAGCAAAGCCGGGACAGGGGAGCGGCCCCAGCATTTT
TRBV28	once	TRBJ2-7	TRBD1	CASSLSNGQGVHEQYF	TGTGCCAGCAGTTTATCTAACGGACAGGGGGTCCACGAGCAGTACTTC
TRBV4-2	.	TRBJ1-6	TRBD1	CASSQEIPRQTGYNSPLHF	TGTGCCAGCAGCCAAGAGATCCCCCGACAGACAGGGTATAATTCACCCCTCCACTTT
TRBV10-3	.	TRBJ2-2	.	CAISGLDYTGELFF	TGTGCCATCAGTGGACTAGACTACACCGGGGAGCTGTTTTTT
TRBV15	.	TRBJ2-7	.	CATSREGGGYEQYF	TGTGCCACCAGCAGAGAAGGGGGTGGCTACGAGCAGTACTTC
TRBV6-5	.	TRBJ1-2	.	CASSSSGTFYGYTF	TGTGCCAGCAGCTCCTCCGGGACTTTCTATGGCTACACCTTC
TRBV3-1/TRBV3-2	.	TRBJ1-4	TRBD1	CASSDRGSEKLFF	TGTGCCAGCAGCGACAGGGGTAGTGAAAAACTGTTTTTT
TRBV27	.	TRBJ1-4	TRBD1	CASSRDRVSAVFF	TGTGCCAGCAGCCGGGACAGGGTGTCCGCCGTGTTTTTT
TRBV6-5	.	TRBJ2-7	.	CASRSSGESYEQYF	TGTGCCAGCCGGAGTAGCGGAGAGTCCTACGAGCAGTACTTC
TRBV6-5	.	TRBJ2-7	TRBD1	CASSPMTGPIYEQYF	TGTGCCAGCAGCCCCATGACAGGGCCCATCTACGAGCAGTACTTC
TRBV3-1/TRBV3-2	.	TRBJ1-6	.	CASSQVSGAPNSPLHF	TGTGCCAGCAGCCAAGTTTCAGGGGCGCCCAATTCACCCCTCCACTTT
TRBV3-1/TRBV3-2	.	TRBJ2-7	TRBD2	CASSQAKMAGGLNEQYF	TGTGCCAGCAGCCAAGCCAAGATGGCGGGGGGGCTGAATGAGCAGTACTTC
TRBV28	.	TRBJ2-7	TRBD1	CASRHRDRVGYEQYF	TGTGCCAGCAGGCACCGGGACAGGGTGGGTTACGAGCAGTACTTC
TRBV27	.	TRBJ1-5	.	CASSPQGRSNQPQHF	TGTGCCAGCAGTCCCCAGGGTAGGAGCAATCAGCCCCAGCATTTT
TRBV6-6	.	TRBJ2-6	TRBD2	CASALAGLSGANVLTF	TGTGCCAGCGCACTAGCGGGCCTCTCTGGGGCCAACGTCCTGACTTTC
TRBV28	.	TRBJ1-2	.	CASSLIDRQQGYTF	TGTGCCAGCAGTTTAATCGACAGGCAGCAAGGCTACACCTTC
TRBV19	.	TRBJ2-3	TRBD2	CASSPRTSGAFTDTQYF	TGTGCCAGTAGTCCGCGGACTAGCGGAGCGTTCACAGATACGCAGTATTTT
TRBV5-4	.	TRBJ2-7	.	CASSALFKGNPEQYF	TGTGCCAGCAGCGCCCTTTTTAAGGGGAACCCCGAGCAGTACTTC
TRBV19	.	TRBJ2-5	TRBD2	CASMPNRPGTRGQETQYF	TGTGCCAGTATGCCCAATCGACCCGGGACTAGGGGCCAAGAGACCCAGTACTTC
TRBV19	once	TRBJ1-1	TRBD1	CASSIVPVGQGARYTEAFF	TGTGCCAGTAGTATAGTCCCCGTGGGGCAGGGGGCGAGGTATACTGAAGCTTTCTTT
TRBV15	.	TRBJ1-2	TRBD1	CATSRAGAPGQGALTF	TGTGCCACCAGCAGAGCGGGCGCCCCGGGACAGGGGGCATTAACCTTC
TRBV7-8	.	TRBJ1-5	TRBD1	CASSFDRANQPQHF	TGTGCCAGCAGCTTCGACAGGGCCAATCAGCCCCAGCATTTT
TRBV5-6	.	TRBJ2-1	TRBD2	CASSLLPGGAYNEQFF	TGTGCCAGCAGCCTCCTCCCGGGGGGGGCCTACAATGAGCAGTTCTTC
TRBV9	once	TRBJ1-4	.	CASSPRTEQGEKLFF	TGTGCCAGCAGCCCCCGGACCGAGCAGGGTGAAAAACTGTTTTTT
TRBV7-3	.	TRBJ2-4	TRBD1	CASSLGTGMHIQYF	TGTGCCAGCAGCTTGGGGACAGGGATGCACATTCAGTACTTC
TRBV7-2	.	TRBJ1-2	TRBD1	CASSIRTGEVYGYTF	TGTGCCAGCAGCATTAGGACAGGGGAAGTCTATGGCTACACCTTC
TRBV4-1	.	TRBJ2-3	TRBD2	CASSQAGLAGGWGTDTQYF	TGCGCCAGCAGCCAAGCGGGGCTAGCGGGGGGGTGGGGCACAGATACGCAGTATTTT
TRBV6-5	.	TRBJ2-7	TRBD2	CASRRQGTSVYEQYF	TGTGCCAGCAGGAGACAGGGGACTAGCGTCTACGAGCAGTACTTC
TRBV14	.	TRBJ1-1	TRBD1	CASSQDLIGDRAAFF	TGTGCCAGCAGCCAAGATTTGATAGGGGACAGGGCTGCTTTCTTT
TRBV6-6	.	TRBJ2-1	TRBD2	CASSLGGFRDEQFF	TGTGCCAGCAGTTTGGGGGGGTTCAGAGATGAGCAGTTCTTC
TRBV5-4	few	TRBJ2-1	TRBD2	CASSRGGSSGLDEQFF	TGTGCCAGCAGCCGCGGCGGTTCTAGCGGTTTGGATGAGCAGTTCTTC
TRBV30	.	TRBJ1-1	.	CAWRGGTEAFF	TGTGCCTGGAGGGGGGGAACTGAAGCTTTCTTT
TRBV3-1/TRBV3-2	.	TRBJ2-7	TRBD2	CASSDGLAGGHEQYF	TGTGCCAGCAGCGATGGACTAGCGGGAGGGCATGAGCAGTACTTC
TRBV3-1/TRBV3-2	.	TRBJ2-2	TRBD2	CASSLSGRNTGELFF	TGTGCCAGCAGCCTTAGCGGGAGAAACACCGGGGAGCTGTTTTTT
TRBV3-1/TRBV3-2	.	TRBJ2-1	TRBD2	CASSRTAGTYNEQFF	TGTGCCAGCAGCCGAACAGCGGGAACATACAATGAGCAGTTCTTC
TRBV11-2	.	TRBJ1-1	.	CASSPTTGTEAFF	TGTGCCAGCAGCCCAACCACGGGGACTGAAGCTTTCTTT
TRBV3-1/TRBV3-2	.	TRBJ2-7	.	CASSQRRDSSYEQYF	TGTGCCAGCAGCCAGCGCCGGGACTCTTCCTACGAGCAGTACTTC
TRBV29-1	.	TRBJ1-2	TRBD1	CSVESLDRGHGGYTF	TGCAGCGTTGAGTCTTTGGACAGGGGGCATGGTGGCTACACCTTC
TRBV19	.	TRBJ1-1	TRBD1	CASRDGTENEAFF	TGTGCCAGTAGAGACGGGACAGAGAATGAAGCTTTCTTT
TRBV28	.	TRBJ1-1	.	CASGWGQLNTEAFF	TGTGCCAGCGGGTGGGGCCAGTTGAACACTGAAGCTTTCTTT
TRBV5-1	.	TRBJ2-1	TRBD2	CASSHGRREGLDEQFF	TGCGCCAGCAGCCATGGTAGGAGGGAGGGGTTAGATGAGCAGTTCTTC
TRBV28	.	TRBJ1-4	.	CASTGRLTNEKLFF	TGTGCCAGCACAGGGAGGTTAACTAATGAAAAACTGTTTTTT
TRBV19	.	TRBJ2-5	.	CASSIGAIQETQYF	TGTGCCAGTAGTATAGGGGCTATCCAAGAGACCCAGTACTTC
TRBV29-1	few	TRBJ1-4	.	CSVEAGDGEKLFF	TGCAGCGTTGAAGCAGGGGACGGGGAAAAACTGTTTTTT
TRBV29-1	.	TRBJ1-1	TRBD1	CSVEGQGGTEAFF	TGCAGCGTTGAAGGGCAGGGGGGCACTGAAGCTTTCTTT
TRBV6-1	.	TRBJ1-2	.	CASSEATRDYGYTF	TGTGCCAGCAGTGAAGCCACCCGGGACTATGGCTACACCTTC
TRBV6-6	few	TRBJ1-2	.	CASTRSNNYGYTF	TGTGCCAGCACGCGGTCTAATAACTATGGCTACACCTTC
TRBV27	few	TRBJ1-6	.	CASSAYGAGGNSPLHF	TGTGCCAGCAGCGCCTATGGGGCGGGAGGAAATTCACCCCTCCACTTT
TRBV23-1	.	TRBJ2-7	TRBD1	CASSHSDRGVPYEQYF	TGCGCCAGCAGTCACTCGGACAGGGGGGTCCCCTACGAGCAGTACTTC
TRBV29-1	once	TRBJ1-2	TRBD1	CSATDRGHGYTF	TGCAGCGCTACGGACAGGGGGCATGGCTACACCTTC
TRBV6-5	.	TRBJ1-1	TRBD1	CASSYTGTVNTEAFF	TGTGCCAGCAGTTACACTGGGACAGTGAACACTGAAGCTTTCTTT
TRBV11-2	.	TRBJ1-1	.	CASSLIAGGTEAFF	TGTGCCAGCAGCTTAATTGCCGGGGGGACTGAAGCTTTCTTT
TRBV7-3	.	TRBJ1-5	TRBD1	CASSFDRVGQPQHF	TGTGCCAGCAGCTTCGACAGGGTTGGCCAGCCCCAGCATTTT
TRBV19	.	TRBJ1-5	TRBD1	CASSIRGGRQPQHF	TGTGCCAGTAGTATAAGAGGGGGCCGTCAGCCCCAGCATTTT
TRBV6-1	.	TRBJ2-5	TRBD2	CASSVTSGRVMETQYF	TGTGCCAGCAGTGTTACTAGCGGGAGGGTTATGGAGACCCAGTACTTC
TRBV11-3	once	TRBJ2-1	TRBD1	CASSLGQSYNEQFF	TGTGCCAGCAGCTTGGGACAGTCCTACAATGAGCAGTTCTTC
TRBV21-1	.	TRBJ2-2	.	CASSKAGRGSAGELFF	TGTGCCAGCAGCAAAGCTGGCAGGGGGAGCGCCGGGGAGCTGTTTTTT